This is a list of T cell receptor beta chains from one sample in a study of cytomegalovirus exposure and HLA in healthy donors. Libraries were prepared by immunoSEQ multiplex PCR; TCRdb keeps only in-frame clonotypes and omits some of them. Among approximately 220,000 clones, about 81% were seen once, and the ten largest hold around 6%. Sequenced: PBMCs. The origin of the receptors is a middle-aged man in good health and CMV-seropositive. Both conserved end residues are part of each CDR3. A D gene is named only where the DNA matches it firmly. Not every row has a clone size; where given, it reads once, few, many or a size class.

v_call	d_call	clone_size	j_call	cdr3_aa	cdr3_nt
TRBV5-1	.	.	TRBJ1-2	CASGLGYGGYTF	TGCGCCAGCGGACTAGGGTATGGCGGCTACACCTTC
TRBV29-1	TRBD1	.	TRBJ2-2	CSVEKHTGAGELFF	TGCAGCGTTGAAAAACATACAGGGGCCGGGGAGCTGTTTTTT
TRBV29-1	.	.	TRBJ1-2	CSVDGDGYGYTF	TGCAGCGTTGACGGGGATGGCTATGGCTACACCTTC
TRBV14	.	once	TRBJ1-1	CATQTDLNTEAFF	TGTGCCACCCAGACAGACCTGAACACTGAAGCTTTCTTT
TRBV6-5	.	.	TRBJ1-5	CASAEEVWQPQHF	TGTGCCAGTGCCGAGGAGGTGTGGCAGCCCCAGCATTTT
TRBV25-1	TRBD2	.	TRBJ2-7	CASSEYSRAGDPYEQYF	TGTGCCAGCAGTGAATATTCGCGGGCGGGGGACCCCTACGAGCAGTACTTC
TRBV6-5	.	.	TRBJ2-5	CASSSWTVRETQYF	TGTGCCAGCAGTTCGTGGACTGTCCGGGAGACCCAGTACTTC
TRBV4-1	.	once	TRBJ2-1	CASSQVDIISYNEQFF	TGCGCCAGCAGCCAAGTCGACATTATCTCCTACAATGAGCAGTTCTTC
TRBV27	.	.	TRBJ1-4	CASSPWGGNEKLFF	TGTGCCAGCAGTCCGTGGGGGGGTAATGAAAAACTGTTTTTT
TRBV12-5	.	.	TRBJ1-2	CASGFDGGNYGYTF	TGTGCTAGTGGTTTTGACGGGGGGAACTATGGCTACACCTTC
TRBV6-1	TRBD1	once	TRBJ1-1	CASSDRQGAVRDTEAFF	TGTGCCAGCAGTGACCGACAGGGGGCTGTTCGGGACACTGAAGCTTTCTTT
TRBV12-5	.	few	TRBJ2-2	CASGLLELFF	TGTGCTAGTGGTTTGCTCGAGCTGTTTTTT
TRBV29-1	.	.	TRBJ1-1	CSVVPGNTEAFF	TGCAGCGTTGTTCCGGGAAACACTGAAGCTTTCTTT
TRBV28	.	.	TRBJ1-1	CASSSRARSTEAFF	TGTGCCAGCAGTTCCAGGGCCAGAAGCACTGAAGCTTTCTTT
TRBV29-1	.	.	TRBJ1-2	CSVDHGERYGYTF	TGCAGCGTTGACCACGGGGAGAGGTATGGCTACACCTTC
TRBV29-1	.	.	TRBJ1-2	CSVSTGWDGYTF	TGCAGCGTTAGTACAGGGTGGGATGGCTACACCTTC
TRBV6-5	.	.	TRBJ2-1	CASSYSPGNNEQFF	TGTGCCAGCAGTTACTCGCCAGGGAACAATGAGCAGTTCTTC
TRBV7-8	.	.	TRBJ1-3	CATRDDRLLSGNTIYF	TGTGCCACCCGAGATGACAGGCTCCTCTCTGGAAACACCATATATTTT
TRBV5-1	TRBD1	.	TRBJ2-2	CASSAGTGGTGELFF	TGCGCCAGCAGCGCCGGGACAGGGGGCACCGGGGAGCTGTTTTTT
TRBV5-1	TRBD2	.	TRBJ2-1	CASSLVAGVTPNEQFF	TGCGCCAGCAGCCTCGTAGCGGGAGTCACCCCCAATGAGCAGTTCTTC
TRBV14	.	many	TRBJ2-7	CASSQVSSDYEQYF	TGTGCCAGCAGCCAAGTTTCTAGCGACTACGAGCAGTACTTC
TRBV6-6	TRBD1	.	TRBJ1-2	CASLGTDNYGYTF	TGTGCCAGCCTCGGGACAGATAACTATGGCTACACCTTC
TRBV4-2	.	few	TRBJ2-3	CASSRPARGTDTQYF	TGTGCCAGCAGCCGACCAGCGCGGGGAACAGATACGCAGTATTTT
TRBV30	.	.	TRBJ1-1	CAWSTAVNTEAFF	TGTGCCTGGAGTACTGCGGTGAACACTGAAGCTTTCTTT
TRBV7-9	.	.	TRBJ1-4	CASSLDPATNEKLFF	TGTGCCAGCAGCTTAGATCCTGCAACTAATGAAAAACTGTTTTTT
TRBV12-5	TRBD1	.	TRBJ1-3	CASGTGNSGNTIYF	TGTGCTAGTGGGACAGGGAACTCTGGAAACACCATATATTTT
TRBV5-1	.	.	TRBJ1-4	CASSLGGRRANEKLFF	TGCGCCAGCAGCTTGGGAGGGAGAAGGGCTAATGAAAAACTGTTTTTT
TRBV5-1	.	.	TRBJ2-5	CASSLTSTGETQYF	TGCGCCAGCAGTCTGACTAGTACCGGCGAGACCCAGTACTTC